This T cell receptor (beta chain) was obtained from a study of T-cell reconstitution after alpha-beta-depleted transplantation in children. The CDR3 length is 14 residues. V shed 5 bases and J shed 1 base, with 12 bases lying between them. Germline V gene sequence: CDR1 SGHTA, CDR2 FQGNSA. In this sample, this clonotype turned up a few times. Researchers prepared the TCRbeta library using unique molecular identifiers, the study reports. TCRdb reanalysed the PCR reads using MiXCR and keeps one entry per CDR3 protein. The profile shows about 460,000 distinct CDR3 sequences, under 12% of them singletons.

The receptor was derived from a child aged 2 to 15 with inherited bone marrow failure, due to receive a stem cell transplant. The gene calls are TRBV7-2 and TRBJ2-7; D possibly corresponds to TRBD2 (5 bases). Sequencing was performed on PBMCs, taken before TCRalphabeta/CD19-depleted stem cell transplant. The CDR3 region is CASSEGTISYEQYF. The CDR3 nucleotides are TGTGCCAGCAGCGAGGGCACTATATCCTACGAGCAGTACTTC.